One sample yielded the 21 T cell receptor beta chains listed below, sequenced in a study of CD8+ T cells in alopecia areata. cDNA prepared by RNA extraction and subsequent reverse transcription served as the template for sequencing. Profiled with immunoSEQ multiplex PCR; TCRdb holds only in-frame clones, not every one. The table has more than 110,000 clones, about 60% seen once. The starting material was CD4+ T cells sorted from blood, obtained at week 0. These receptors all stem from a human donor with alopecia areata.

CDR3 loop: CASSEMDEQYF. The CDR3 region has the DNA TGTGCCAGCAGTGAGATGGACGAGCAGTACTTC. The chain has TRBV2 and TRBJ2-7; D is unclear. The CDR3 length is 11 residues. V was clipped by 3 bases and J by 5 bases, with 5 bases between them. Germline lookup yields CDR1 SNHLY and CDR2 FYNNEI.

As to this clone: Relative to the germline gene, one junction end is altered; a read error may explain this. The chain has TRBV7-2 and TRBJ2-3; D gene unclear. This CDR3 has 13 amino acids. CDR1 is SGHTA and CDR2 is FQGNSA in the germline V gene. CDR3 in DNA: TGTGCCAGCCGCTTGTCCGGCACAGATACGCAGTATTTT. Translation: CASRLSGTDTQYF.

This clone showed up just a few times. This chain uses TRBV4-3 with TRBJ2-2; no reliable D call. V shed 0 bases and J shed 7 bases, with 3 bases lying between them. Germline V gene sequence: CDR1 LGHNA, CDR2 YSLEER. The CDR3 spans 12 residues. The CDR3 DNA sequence: TGCGCCAGCAGCCAAGAGGACGGGGAGCTGTTTTTT. This encodes CASSQEDGELFF.

The chain uses TRBV9 and TRBJ1-1; D perhaps matches TRBD1 (5 bases). The CDR3 covers 15 residues. V gave up 0 bases and J gave up 6 bases, with 15 bases separating them. The germline V gene encodes CDR1 SGDLS and CDR2 YYNGEE. The CDR3 loop reads CASSVEGRVRAEAFF. The DNA of the CDR3 is TGTGCCAGCAGCGTAGAGGGGAGGGTACGAGCTGAAGCTTTCTTT.

This clone has a handful of counts. The chain has TRBV7-2 and TRBJ2-3, with TRBD1 matching over 8 bases. Trimming cost V 5 bases and J 13 bases; bases outside gene matches: 8. Germline V gene data show CDR1 as SGHTA and CDR2 as FQGNSA. The CDR3 sequence is 12 residues long. CDR3 amino acids: CASSPRQGRKYF. CDR3 DNA: TGTGCCAGCAGCCCTAGACAGGGGAGGAAGTATTTT.

This rearrangement joins TRBV29-1 to TRBJ1-1, with D perhaps TRBD1 (6 bases). The germline CDR1 and CDR2 sequences are SQVTM and ANQGSEA. CDR3 length equals 14 residues. Trimming removed 3 bases from V and 1 base from J, with 12 bases in between. Here the CDR3 reads CSVDPGHTNTEAFF. The CDR3 DNA is TGCAGCGTTGACCCGGGACACACGAACACTGAAGCTTTCTTT.

The V gene is TRBV7-2, the J gene TRBJ2-2; no clear D gene. CDR3 length equals 14 residues. V lost 5 bases and J 5 bases, leaving 12 bases between the germline ends. CDR1 and CDR2 (germline): SGHTA, FQGNSA. In nucleotides, the CDR3 is TGTGCCAGCAGCCCGGGCTACGGGACCGGGGAGCTGTTTTTT. Its protein product is CASSPGYGTGELFF.

V is TRBV27 and J is TRBJ2-6; D gene ambiguous. V was trimmed by 3 bases and J by 0 bases, leaving 6 bases between them. The CDR3 length is 15 residues. From germline, CDR1 is MNHEY and CDR2 SMNVEV (reference sequence). CDR3 residues: CASSFWDSGANVLTF. The DNA for the CDR3 is TGTGCCAGCAGTTTTTGGGACTCTGGGGCCAACGTCCTGACTTTC. Variable domain in full (rest from reference TRBV27 and TRBJ2-6): EAQVTQNPRYLITVTGKKLTVTCSQNMNHEYMSWYRQDPGLGLRQIYYSMNVEVTDKGDVPEGYKVSRKEKRNFPLILESPSPNQTSLYFCASSFWDSGANVLTFGAGSRLTVL.

The table lists this clone with a few counts. This rearrangement joins TRBV7-2 to TRBJ2-5, with a possible D match to TRBD2 (6 bases). The ends were cut back, 0 bases at V and 2 bases at J, with 10 bases in the middle. Germline assignment: CDR1 SGHTA and CDR2 FQGNSA. This CDR3 region has 15 residues. Here the CDR3 DNA reads TGTGCCAGCAGCTTAGCATCCGGGACTCAAGAGACCCAGTACTTC. Translation: CASSLASGTQETQYF.

This clone was detected a few times. CDR3 nucleotide sequence: TGCGCCAGCAGCCAAGTGACCCCGGGGAAGGGCAAAAACATTCAGTACTTC. Amino acids: CASSQVTPGKGKNIQYF. The chain links TRBV4-1 to TRBJ2-4, with a tentative D call TRBD2 (5 bases). Trimming took off 1 base at V and 3 bases at J, with 16 bases between the two ends. Germline V gene lookup returns CDR1 MGHRA and CDR2 YSYEKL. The CDR3 contains 17 residues.

This rearrangement joins TRBV2 to TRBJ2-5; D perhaps matches TRBD1 (5 bases). This CDR3 region has 12 residues. Germline-derived CDR1 and CDR2 are SNHLY and FYNNEI. Trimming removed 8 bases from V and 3 bases from J, with 10 bases in between. CDR3 region: CASGMTEETQYF. The CDR3 DNA follows: TGTGCCAGCGGGATGACAGAAGAGACCCAGTACTTC.

This clone was counted a few times. V usage is TRBV5-1 and J usage is TRBJ2-7, with TRBD1 matching over 9 bases. The junction had 8 bases not matched to a gene; V was cut back by 4 bases and J by 6 bases. CDR1 and CDR2 (germline): SGHRS, YFSETQ. There are 14 residues in the CDR3. The CDR3 protein is CASSLGDRVVEQYF. Here the CDR3 DNA reads TGCGCCAGCAGCCTGGGGGACAGGGTAGTCGAGCAGTACTTC.

Concerning this clone: Other DNA sequences within the sample encode an identical CDR3. V and J are TRBV7-9 and TRBJ1-2; the D is unclear. The CDR3 spans 13 residues. CDR1 is SEHNR, CDR2 FQNEAQ, per germline (reference sequence). V shed 1 base and J shed 2 bases, with 5 bases lying between them. The CDR3 reads CASSLGQNYGYTF. In DNA, the CDR3 is TGTGCCAGCAGCTTAGGGCAGAACTATGGCTACACCTTC.

The chain is built from TRBV2 and TRBJ2-2; 7 bases agree with TRBD1. The germline gives CDR1 SNHLY, CDR2 FYNNEI. The CDR3 length is 15 residues. Trimming cost V 6 bases and J 0 bases; bases outside gene matches: 4. CDR3 in DNA: TGTGCCAGCAGCTTAGACAGGGCGAACACCGGGGAGCTGTTTTTT. This codes for CASSLDRANTGELFF.

The rearrangement links TRBV6-5 to TRBJ2-7; TRBD1 agrees at 9 bases. V lost 0 bases, J lost 3 bases, and 6 bases stayed unmatched. There are 16 residues in the CDR3. Per the germline V gene, CDR1 is MNHEY and CDR2 is SVGAGI. The DNA for the CDR3 is TGTGCCAGCAGTTACTCCCCAGGGACAGGGTTCTACGAGCAGTACTTC. Amino acids: CASSYSPGTGFYEQYF.

This clone occurred a few times. The chain uses TRBV5-1 and TRBJ1-2, with 7 bases fitting TRBD1. The CDR3 runs 13 residues. In germline, CDR1 is SGHRS, CDR2 YFSETQ. The trim removed 4 bases at V and 2 bases at J, leaving 2 bases unmatched. This CDR3 is CASSVGQNYGYTF. CDR3 sequence (DNA): TGCGCCAGCAGCGTGGGACAGAACTATGGCTACACCTTC.

This rearrangement joins TRBV6-5 to TRBJ2-5; tentative D call: TRBD2 (6 bases). Germline values: CDR1 MNHEY, CDR2 SVGAGI. V was shortened by 2 bases and J by 1 base, with 14 bases between the two germline ends. The CDR3 runs to 16 residues. The CDR3 spells CASSYGGRGIQETQYF. CDR3 coding DNA: TGTGCCAGCAGTTACGGTGGGCGGGGAATCCAAGAGACCCAGTACTTC.

This rearrangement joins TRBV29-1 to TRBJ2-2, with 9 bases that match TRBD2. Germline V gene data show CDR1 as SQVTM and CDR2 as ANQGSEA. There are 13 residues in the CDR3. The trim removed 7 bases at V and 6 bases at J, leaving 6 bases unmatched. The CDR3 loop reads CSARGLAPGELFF. The CDR3 coding sequence is TGCAGCGCCCGGGGACTAGCCCCCGGGGAGCTGTTTTTT.

This clone was observed a single time. CDR3 sequence reads: CASSLDRYNEQFF. The CDR3 DNA is TGCGCCAGCAGCTTGGACAGATACAATGAGCAGTTCTTC. The chain recombines TRBV5-1 with TRBJ2-1; D is uncertain. The germline CDR1 and CDR2 sequences are SGHRS and YFSETQ. The CDR3 length is 13 residues. The ends were cut back, 0 bases at V and 4 bases at J, with 5 bases in the middle.

The chain is built from TRBV6-6 and TRBJ1-4; 7 bases align to TRBD1. The CDR3 loop spans 13 amino acids. Trimming cost V 5 bases and J 4 bases; bases outside gene matches: 1. Germline assignment: CDR1 MNHNY and CDR2 SVGAGI (reference sequence). CDR3 DNA sequence: TGTGCCAGCAGTGGACAGGTTAATGAAAAACTGTTTTTT. Protein sequence: CASSGQVNEKLFF.

This clone was counted a few times. This specimen includes other DNA sequences encoding the same CDR3. This chain joins TRBV29-1 and TRBJ2-3; unclear D gene. CDR1 and CDR2 (germline): SQVTM, ANQGSEA. Trimming took off 1 base at V and 3 bases at J, with 5 bases between the two ends. CDR3 size: 12 residues. In DNA form, the CDR3 reads TGCAGCGTTGAAGTAGGGACAGATACGCAGTATTTT. Translating it yields CSVEVGTDTQYF.